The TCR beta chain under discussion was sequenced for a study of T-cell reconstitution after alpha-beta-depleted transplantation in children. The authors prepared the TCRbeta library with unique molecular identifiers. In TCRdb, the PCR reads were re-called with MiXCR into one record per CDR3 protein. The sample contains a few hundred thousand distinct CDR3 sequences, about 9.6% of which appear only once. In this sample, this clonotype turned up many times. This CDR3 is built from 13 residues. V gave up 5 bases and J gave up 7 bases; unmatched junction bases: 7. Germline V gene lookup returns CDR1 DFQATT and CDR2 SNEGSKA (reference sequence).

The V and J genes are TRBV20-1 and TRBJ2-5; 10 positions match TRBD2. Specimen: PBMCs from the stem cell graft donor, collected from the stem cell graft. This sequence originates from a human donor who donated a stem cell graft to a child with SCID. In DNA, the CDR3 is TGCAGTGCTGCCGGACTAGCGGAAAGGACCCAGTACTTC. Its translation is CSAAGLAERTQYF.